The clone carrying this T cell receptor beta chain appeared a single time. Its antigen is not known. This sample was included in a study of cytomegalovirus exposure and HLA in healthy donors. At the level of the study: Of all 400 or so donors who were genotyped, 75% to 90% belonged to the Caucasian-associated ancestry cluster.

This CDR3 is built from 15 residues. Germline V gives CDR1 MNHEY, CDR2 SMNVEV (reference sequence). V lost 7 bases, J lost 0 bases, and 4 bases stayed unmatched. The PCR ran on 60 Vbeta and 13 Jbeta primers. Produced via immunoSEQ multiplex PCR; TCRdb's table is partial and in-frame only. There are about 130,000 clones in the sample; about four fifths occur only once, and roughly 3.1% lies in the top ten. Findings and limits, study-wide: For TCR beta chains, V- and J-gene trimming was later linked to a missense DCLRE1C variant.

This sequence joins TRBV27 and TRBJ2-1; 9 bases map to TRBD2. Material: PBMCs. The TCR was taken from a young man in good health and CMV-seronegative. The chain's CDR3 is CASTYSGGSYNEQFF. The DNA of the CDR3 is TGTGCCAGCACTTATAGCGGGGGCTCCTACAATGAGCAGTTCTTC.